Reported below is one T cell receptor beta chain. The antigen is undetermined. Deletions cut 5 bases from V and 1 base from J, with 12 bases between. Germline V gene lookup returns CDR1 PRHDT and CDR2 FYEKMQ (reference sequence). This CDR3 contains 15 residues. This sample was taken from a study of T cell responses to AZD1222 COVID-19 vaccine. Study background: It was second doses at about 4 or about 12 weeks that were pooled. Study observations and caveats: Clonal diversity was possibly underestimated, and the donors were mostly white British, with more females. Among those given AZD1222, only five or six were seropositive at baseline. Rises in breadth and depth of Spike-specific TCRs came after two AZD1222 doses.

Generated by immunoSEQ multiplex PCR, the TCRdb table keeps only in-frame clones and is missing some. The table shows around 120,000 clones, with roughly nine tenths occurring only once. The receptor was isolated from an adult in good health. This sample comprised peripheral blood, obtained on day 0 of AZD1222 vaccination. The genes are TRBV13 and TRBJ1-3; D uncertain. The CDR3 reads CASSTRTESGNTIYF. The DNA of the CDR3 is TGTGCCAGCAGCACCCGGACGGAATCTGGAAACACCATATATTTT. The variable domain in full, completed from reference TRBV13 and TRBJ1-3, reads AAGVIQSPRHLIKEKRETATLKCYPIPRHDTVYWYQQGPGQDPQFLISFYEKMQSDKGSIPDRFSAQQFSDYHSELNMSSLELGDSALYFCASSTRTESGNTIYFGEGSWLTVV.